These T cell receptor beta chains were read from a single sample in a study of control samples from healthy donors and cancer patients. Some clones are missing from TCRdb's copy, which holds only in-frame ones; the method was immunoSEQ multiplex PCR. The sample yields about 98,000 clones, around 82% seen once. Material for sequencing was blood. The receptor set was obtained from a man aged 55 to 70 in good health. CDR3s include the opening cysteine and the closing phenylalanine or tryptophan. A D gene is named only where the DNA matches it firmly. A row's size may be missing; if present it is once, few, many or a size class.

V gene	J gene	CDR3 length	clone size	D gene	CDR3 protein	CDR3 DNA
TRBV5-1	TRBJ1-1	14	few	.	CASSPGVMNTEAFF	TGCGCCAGCAGCCCAGGGGTTATGAACACTGAAGCTTTCTTT
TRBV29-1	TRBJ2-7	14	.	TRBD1	CSVEGQGGLYEQYF	TGCAGCGTTGAGGGACAGGGTGGTTTATACGAGCAGTACTTC
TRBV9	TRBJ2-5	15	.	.	CASSVNGGRQETQYF	TGTGCCAGCAGCGTAAATGGGGGGAGACAAGAGACCCAGTACTTC
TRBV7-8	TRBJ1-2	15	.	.	CASSSRDTANYGYTF	TGTGCCAGCAGCTCCAGGGACACAGCTAACTATGGCTACACCTTC
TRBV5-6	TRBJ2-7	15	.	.	CASSKYIGTTYEQYF	TGTGCCAGCAGCAAATACATCGGGACCACCTACGAGCAGTACTTC
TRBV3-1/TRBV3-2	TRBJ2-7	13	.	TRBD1	CASSPIQGAEQYF	TGTGCCAGCAGCCCGATTCAGGGGGCCGAGCAGTACTTC
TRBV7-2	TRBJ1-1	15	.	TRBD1	CATGTRTGMNTEAFF	TGTGCCACCGGAACCAGGACAGGGATGAACACTGAAGCTTTCTTT
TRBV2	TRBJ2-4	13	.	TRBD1	CASRARQGYIQYF	TGTGCCAGCAGGGCCCGACAGGGATACATTCAGTACTTC
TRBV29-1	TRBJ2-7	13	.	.	CSVLQGVAGEQYF	TGCAGCGTCCTCCAGGGAGTGGCGGGGGAGCAGTACTTC
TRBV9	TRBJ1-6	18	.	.	CASSEGIDSRSYNSPLHF	TGTGCCAGCAGCGAGGGGATTGACAGTCGCTCCTATAATTCACCCCTCCACTTT
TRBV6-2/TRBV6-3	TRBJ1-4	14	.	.	CASSSGKLKEKLFF	TGTGCCAGCAGTTCCGGGAAATTAAAGGAAAAACTGTTTTTT
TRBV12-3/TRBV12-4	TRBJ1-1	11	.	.	CASSFRGEAFF	TGTGCCAGCAGTTTCCGGGGTGAAGCTTTCTTT
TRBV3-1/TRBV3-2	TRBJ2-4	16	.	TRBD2	CASSQLAGTPGNIQYF	TGTGCCAGCAGCCAATTAGCGGGGACCCCAGGGAACATTCAGTACTTC
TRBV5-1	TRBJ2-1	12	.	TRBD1	CASTGQGLTQFF	TGCGCCAGCACTGGACAGGGCCTGACACAGTTCTTC
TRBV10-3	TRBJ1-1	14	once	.	CAISESSGFTEAFF	TGTGCCATCAGTGAGTCATCAGGGTTTACTGAAGCTTTCTTT
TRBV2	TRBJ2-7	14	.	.	CATQTAGSSYEQYF	TGTGCCACCCAGACAGCCGGAAGCTCCTACGAGCAGTACTTC
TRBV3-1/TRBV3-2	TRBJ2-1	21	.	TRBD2	CASSQEGLASGGPSSYNEQFF	TGTGCCAGCAGCCAAGAGGGATTGGCTAGCGGGGGCCCTAGCTCCTACAATGAGCAGTTCTTC
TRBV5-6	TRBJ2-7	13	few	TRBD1	CASSFRDRGEQYF	TGTGCCAGCAGCTTTAGGGACAGGGGCGAGCAGTACTTC
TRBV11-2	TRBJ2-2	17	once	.	CASCRLGTGAQGGELFF	TGTGCCAGCTGCAGACTCGGGACGGGGGCTCAAGGAGGGGAGCTGTTTTTT
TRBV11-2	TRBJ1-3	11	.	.	CASSFVDTIYF	TGTGCCAGCAGCTTCGTGGACACCATATATTTT
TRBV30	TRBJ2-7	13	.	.	CAWAKGSFYEQYF	TGTGCCTGGGCCAAAGGTTCCTTTTACGAGCAGTACTTC
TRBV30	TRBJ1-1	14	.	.	CAWRDPGGGTEAFF	TGTGCCTGGAGGGACCCGGGGGGGGGCACTGAAGCTTTCTTT
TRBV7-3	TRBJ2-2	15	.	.	CASSSQGPNTGELFF	TGTGCCAGCAGCTCACAGGGACCGAACACCGGGGAGCTGTTTTTT
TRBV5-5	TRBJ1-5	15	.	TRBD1	CASSFEIGGGQPQHF	TGTGCCAGCAGCTTCGAAATAGGGGGCGGGCAGCCCCAGCATTTT
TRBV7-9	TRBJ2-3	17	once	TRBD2	CASGTLISGLNTDTQYF	TGTGCCAGCGGAACTCTTATTAGCGGGTTGAACACAGATACGCAGTATTTT
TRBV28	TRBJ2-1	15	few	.	CASSPGGQGSDEQFF	TGTGCCAGCAGTCCAGGGGGGCAGGGTAGCGATGAGCAGTTCTTC
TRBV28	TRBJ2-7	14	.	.	CASSLLAGTHEQYF	TGTGCCAGCAGTTTATTGGCAGGGACCCACGAGCAGTACTTC
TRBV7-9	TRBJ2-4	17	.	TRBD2	CASSLRRRAGGKNIQYF	TGTGCCAGCAGCTTACGGCGGCGAGCGGGAGGGAAAAACATTCAGTACTTC
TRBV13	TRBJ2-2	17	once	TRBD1	CASSLEGGQGRAGELFF	TGTGCCAGCAGCTTAGAAGGCGGACAGGGCCGCGCCGGGGAGCTGTTTTTT